This T cell receptor beta chain was found in a study of cytomegalovirus exposure and HLA in healthy donors. Of note for this clone: The germline gene is not matched at one end of the junction; a read error may be the cause. Within the sample, other DNA sequences also encode this same CDR3.

CDR1 is SGDLS and CDR2 is YYNGEE in the germline V gene. This CDR3 is built from 15 residues. Primers: 60 Vbeta forward and 13 Jbeta reverse. Authors' data handling: Approximately 87 million unique TCR beta chains, 10 million to 14 million shared, were counted in a later analysis. TCRdb's copy holds only in-frame clones and misses some; the assay was immunoSEQ multiplex PCR. V, J and clone size are taken as reported in that table, and D and trimming were inferred from the DNA itself. This sample contains more than 60,000 clones. Source material: PBMCs. The V and J genes are TRBV9 and TRBJ2-7, with 12 bases fitting TRBD2. This receptor was obtained from a boy under 18 in good health and CMV-seronegative. The CDR3 sequence: CASSPPSGRAYEQYF. CDR3 nucleotide sequence: TGCGCCAGCAGCCCCCCTAGCGGGAGGGCCTACGAGCAGTACTTC.